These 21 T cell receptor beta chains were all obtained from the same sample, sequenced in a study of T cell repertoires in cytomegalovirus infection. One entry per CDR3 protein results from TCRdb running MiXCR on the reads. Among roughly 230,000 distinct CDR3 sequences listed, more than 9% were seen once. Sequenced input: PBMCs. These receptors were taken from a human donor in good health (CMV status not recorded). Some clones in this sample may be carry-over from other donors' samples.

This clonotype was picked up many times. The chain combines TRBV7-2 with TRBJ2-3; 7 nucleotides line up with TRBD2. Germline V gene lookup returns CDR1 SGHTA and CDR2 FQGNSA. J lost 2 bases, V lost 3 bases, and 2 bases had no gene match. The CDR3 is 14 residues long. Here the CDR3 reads CASSFQRDTDTQYF. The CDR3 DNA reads TGTGCCAGCAGCTTCCAGCGGGACACAGATACGCAGTATTTT.

The chain's CDR3 is CASSPGTGGHQPQHF. DNA of the CDR3: TGCGCCAGCAGCCCGGGGACAGGGGGGCATCAGCCCCAGCATTTT. V gene TRBV5-1 combines with J gene TRBJ1-5, with 11 bases lining up with TRBD1. The CDR3 covers 15 residues. Per germline, CDR1 SGHRS and CDR2 YFSETQ. V lost 4 bases to trimming and J lost 5 bases; unmatched junction nucleotides: 5.

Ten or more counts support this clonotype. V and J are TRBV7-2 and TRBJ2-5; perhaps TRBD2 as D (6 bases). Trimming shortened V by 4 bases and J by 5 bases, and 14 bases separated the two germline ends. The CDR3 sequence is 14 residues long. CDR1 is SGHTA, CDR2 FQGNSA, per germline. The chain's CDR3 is CASSSLGGTETQYF. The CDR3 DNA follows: TGTGCCAGCAGCTCGTTGGGGGGTACCGAGACCCAGTACTTC. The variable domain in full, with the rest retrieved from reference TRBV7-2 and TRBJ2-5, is GAGVSQSPSNKVTEKGKDVELRCDPISGHTALYWYRQSLGQGLEFLIYFQGNSAPDKSGLPSDRFSAERTGGSVSTLTIQRTQQEDSAVYLCASSSLGGTETQYFGPGTRLLVL.

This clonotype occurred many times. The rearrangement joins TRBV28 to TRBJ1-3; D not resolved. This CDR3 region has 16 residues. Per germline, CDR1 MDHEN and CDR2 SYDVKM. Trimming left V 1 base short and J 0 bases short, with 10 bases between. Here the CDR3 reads CASSLSGFSSGNTIYF. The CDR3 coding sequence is TGTGCCAGCAGTTTATCCGGATTCAGCTCTGGAAACACCATATATTTT.

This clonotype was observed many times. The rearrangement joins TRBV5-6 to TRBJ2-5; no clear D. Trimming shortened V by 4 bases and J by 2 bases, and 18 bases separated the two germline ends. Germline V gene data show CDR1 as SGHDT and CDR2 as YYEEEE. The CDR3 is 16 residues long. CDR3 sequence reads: CASSRWTARGQETQYF. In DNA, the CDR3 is TGTGCCAGCAGCCGCTGGACCGCTCGAGGACAAGAGACCCAGTACTTC.

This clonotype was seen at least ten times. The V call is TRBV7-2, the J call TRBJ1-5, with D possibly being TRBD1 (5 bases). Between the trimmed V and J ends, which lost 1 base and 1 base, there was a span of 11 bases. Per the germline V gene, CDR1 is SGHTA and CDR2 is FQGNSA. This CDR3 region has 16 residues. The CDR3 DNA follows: TGTGCCAGCAGCTTAGTGGGGGGGGAGAGCAATCAGCCCCAGCATTTT. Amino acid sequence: CASSLVGGESNQPQHF. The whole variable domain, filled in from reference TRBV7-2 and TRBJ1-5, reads GAGVSQSPSNKVTEKGKDVELRCDPISGHTALYWYRQSLGQGLEFLIYFQGNSAPDKSGLPSDRFSAERTGGSVSTLTIQRTQQEDSAVYLCASSLVGGESNQPQHFGDGTRLSIL.

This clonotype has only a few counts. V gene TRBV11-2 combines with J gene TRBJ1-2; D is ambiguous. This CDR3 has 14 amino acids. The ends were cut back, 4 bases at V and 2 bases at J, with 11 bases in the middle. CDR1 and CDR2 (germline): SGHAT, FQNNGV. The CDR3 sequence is CASSSVTGNYGYTF. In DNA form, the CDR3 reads TGTGCCAGCAGCTCCGTGACGGGAAACTATGGCTACACCTTC.

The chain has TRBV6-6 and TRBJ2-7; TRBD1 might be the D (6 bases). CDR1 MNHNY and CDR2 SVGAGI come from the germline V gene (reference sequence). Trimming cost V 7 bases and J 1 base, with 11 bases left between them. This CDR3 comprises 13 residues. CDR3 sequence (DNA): TGTGCCAGCAACTACAGGGAATCCTACGAGCAGTACTTC. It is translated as CASNYRESYEQYF.

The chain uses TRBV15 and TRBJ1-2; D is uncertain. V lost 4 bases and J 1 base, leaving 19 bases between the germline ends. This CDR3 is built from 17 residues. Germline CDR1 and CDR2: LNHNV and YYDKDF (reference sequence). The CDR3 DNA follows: TGTGCCACCAGCACCATTACGGGCCAGCTGATTAACTATGGCTACACCTTC. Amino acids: CATSTITGQLINYGYTF.

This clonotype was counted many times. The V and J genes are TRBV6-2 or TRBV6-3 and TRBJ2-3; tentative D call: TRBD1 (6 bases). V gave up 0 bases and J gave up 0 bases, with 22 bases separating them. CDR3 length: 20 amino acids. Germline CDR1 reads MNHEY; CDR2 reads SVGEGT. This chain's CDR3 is CASSYSTRGHRPSSTDTQYF. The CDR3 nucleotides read TGTGCCAGCAGTTACTCGACGAGGGGACACCGACCCTCTAGCACAGATACGCAGTATTTT.

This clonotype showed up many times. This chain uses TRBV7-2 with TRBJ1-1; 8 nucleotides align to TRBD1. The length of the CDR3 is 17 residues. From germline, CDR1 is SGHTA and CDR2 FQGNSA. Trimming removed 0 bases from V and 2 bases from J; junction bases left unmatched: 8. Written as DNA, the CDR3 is TGTGCCAGCAGCTTAGCCCCCTCAGGACAGGGAAACACTGAAGCTTTCTTT. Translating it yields CASSLAPSGQGNTEAFF.

The CDR3 nucleotides read TGTGCCAGCAGTTTAACGTTTAATAACGGGAACGCGGGTGGCTACACCTTC. Translated: CASSLTFNNGNAGGYTF. The rearrangement links TRBV28 to TRBJ1-2; no definite D call. The V gene lost 2 bases and the J gene lost 7 bases, with 23 bases spanning the gap. This CDR3 is 17 amino acids long. CDR1 is MDHEN and CDR2 is SYDVKM in the germline V gene.

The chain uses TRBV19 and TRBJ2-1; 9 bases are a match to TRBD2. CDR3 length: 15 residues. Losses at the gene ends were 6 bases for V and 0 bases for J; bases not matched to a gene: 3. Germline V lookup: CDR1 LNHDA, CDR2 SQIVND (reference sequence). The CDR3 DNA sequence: TGTGCCAGTAGATCTAGCGGGAACTCCTACAATGAGCAGTTCTTC. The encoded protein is CASRSSGNSYNEQFF.

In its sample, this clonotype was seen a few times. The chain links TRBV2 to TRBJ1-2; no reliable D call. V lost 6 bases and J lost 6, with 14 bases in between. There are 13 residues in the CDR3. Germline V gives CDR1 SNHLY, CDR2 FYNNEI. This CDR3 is CASSFDRVDGYTF. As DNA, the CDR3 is TGTGCCAGCAGCTTTGACCGAGTCGATGGCTACACCTTC.

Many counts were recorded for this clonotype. CDR3 bases: TGTGCCATCAGTGGGGGTCATCAAGAGACCCAGTACTTC. It is translated as CAISGGHQETQYF. This chain links TRBV10-3 with TRBJ2-5; D remains unclear. CDR1 ENHRY and CDR2 SYGVKD come from the germline V gene. Trimming shortened V by 4 bases and J by 2 bases, and 8 bases separated the two germline ends. The CDR3 contains 13 residues.

The CDR3 region is CSVEEWTGAGDEQFF. For the CDR3, the DNA is TGCAGCGTTGAAGAATGGACAGGAGCAGGGGATGAGCAGTTCTTC. The chain couples TRBV29-1 to TRBJ2-1; 7 positions match TRBD1. Germline CDR1 reads SQVTM; CDR2 reads ANQGSEA. The length of the CDR3 is 15 residues. V shed 0 bases and J 8 bases; nucleotides not matched to a gene: 10.

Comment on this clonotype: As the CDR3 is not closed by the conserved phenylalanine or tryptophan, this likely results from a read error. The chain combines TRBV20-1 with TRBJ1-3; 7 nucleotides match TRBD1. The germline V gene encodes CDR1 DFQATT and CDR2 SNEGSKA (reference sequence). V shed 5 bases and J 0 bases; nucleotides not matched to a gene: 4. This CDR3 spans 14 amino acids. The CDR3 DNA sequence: TGCAGTGCTCGACAGGGTATCTCTGGAAACACCATATATCTT. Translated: CSARQGISGNTIYL.

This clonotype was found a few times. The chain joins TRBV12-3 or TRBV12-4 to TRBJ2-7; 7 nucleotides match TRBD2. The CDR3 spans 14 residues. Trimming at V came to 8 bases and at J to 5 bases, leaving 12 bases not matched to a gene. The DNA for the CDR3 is TGTGCCAGCTCAACACGGGGAGGGCGGAACGAGCAGTACTTC. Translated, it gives CASSTRGGRNEQYF.

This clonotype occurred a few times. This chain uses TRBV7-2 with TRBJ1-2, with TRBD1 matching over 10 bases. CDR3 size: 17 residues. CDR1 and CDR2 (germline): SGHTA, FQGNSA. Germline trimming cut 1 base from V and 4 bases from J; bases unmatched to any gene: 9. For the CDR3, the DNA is TGTGCCAGCAGCTTAGGGACCGGGACAGGGGTACCCTATGGCTACACCTTC. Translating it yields CASSLGTGTGVPYGYTF.

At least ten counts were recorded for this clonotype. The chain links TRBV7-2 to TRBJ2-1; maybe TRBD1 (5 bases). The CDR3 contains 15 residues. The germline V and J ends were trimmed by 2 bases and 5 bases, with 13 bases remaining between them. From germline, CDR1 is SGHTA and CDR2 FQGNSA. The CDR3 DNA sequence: TGTGCCAGCAGCTTAAGGGGCAGGGAAAACAATGAGCAGTTCTTC. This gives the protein CASSLRGRENNEQFF.

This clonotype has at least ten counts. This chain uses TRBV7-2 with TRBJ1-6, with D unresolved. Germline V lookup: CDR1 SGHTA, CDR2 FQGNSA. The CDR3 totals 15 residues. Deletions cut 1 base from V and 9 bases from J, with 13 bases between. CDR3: CASSLVTSGGSPLHF. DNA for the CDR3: TGTGCCAGCAGCTTAGTGACTTCCGGTGGTTCACCCCTCCACTTT.